What follows are 26 T cell receptor beta chains derived from one specimen sequenced in a study of spatial heterogeneity in lung cancer. The time point here: blood at routine non-recurrence follow-up after resection. TCRdb independently ran MiXCR on the 5' RACE reads; one entry per CDR3 protein. The data contain a few thousand distinct CDR3 sequences, under 30% of them seen just once; the ten biggest clones take up approximately 5.4%. The material sequenced was PBMCs, taken at follow-up. These receptors were obtained from a male donor with early-stage non-small cell lung cancer.

This clonotype is classed as medium-sized (0.01 to 0.1%). V usage is TRBV20-1 and J usage is TRBJ2-7; D not certain. The CDR3 totals 13 residues. The ends were cut back, 6 bases at V and 2 bases at J, with 14 bases in the middle. CDR1 and CDR2 from the germline V gene are DFQATT and SNEGSKA (reference sequence). In nucleotides, the CDR3 is TGCAGTGCCCAACGACACGAACCCTACGAGCAGTACTTC. Translation gives CSAQRHEPYEQYF.

The gene calls are TRBV5-1 and TRBJ1-1, with D perhaps TRBD1 (5 bases). The V end was cut by 0 bases, the J end by 5 bases, with 14 bases between. The germline gives CDR1 SGHRS, CDR2 YFSETQ. The CDR3 runs 15 residues. The DNA for the CDR3 is TGCGCCAGCAGCTTGGCCGTGGGGCGCGGGACTGAAGCTTTCTTT. Translated: CASSLAVGRGTEAFF.

This clonotype turned up a few times. The gene calls are TRBV4-2 and TRBJ1-1, with D unresolved. This CDR3 has 14 residues. V lost 1 base to trimming and J lost 5 bases, with 11 bases between them. CDR1 and CDR2 (germline): LGHNA, YNFKEQ. CDR3 loop: CASSQASGSTEAFF. CDR3 bases: TGTGCCAGCAGCCAAGCCTCCGGCTCTACTGAAGCTTTCTTT.

This clonotype is large (0.1 to 1%) by share. The V gene is TRBV25-1, the J gene TRBJ2-1; either TRBD1 or TRBD2 may fit D (6 bases each). The V gene's germline CDR1 is MGHDK and CDR2 SYGVNS. CDR3 length: 17 amino acids. Trimming stripped 6 bases from V and 9 bases from J, with 27 bases between. CDR3 DNA: TGTGCCAGCAGGTCAAGCCACCGAAGGGGGGATCTCGGTGAGCAGTTCTTC. The encoded protein is CASRSSHRRGDLGEQFF. The variable domain in full, with the rest retrieved from reference TRBV25-1 and TRBJ2-1, is EADIYQTPRYLVIGTGKKITLECSQTMGHDKMYWYQQDPGMELHLIHYSYGVNSTEKGDLSSESTVSRIRTEHFPLTLESARPSHTSQYLCASRSSHRRGDLGEQFFGPGTRLTVL.

This clonotype is termed medium-sized. This chain uses TRBV5-1 with TRBJ2-2; unclear D gene. With 0 bases removed from V and 5 bases from J, the gap between germline ends came to 11 bases. Germline V gene lookup returns CDR1 SGHRS and CDR2 YFSETQ. The CDR3 covers 15 residues. In DNA, the CDR3 is TGCGCCAGCAGCTTGGGCGCCGGGCGGACCGGGGAGCTGTTTTTT. Translated, it gives CASSLGAGRTGELFF.

By share, this clonotype counts as medium-sized. The V call is TRBV7-9, the J call TRBJ2-7; a possible D gene is TRBD2 (7 bases). V was clipped by 1 base and J by 5 bases, with 12 bases between them. Germline lookup yields CDR1 SEHNR and CDR2 FQNEAQ (reference sequence). The length of the CDR3 is 14 residues. CDR3 in amino acids: CASSLDRGADEQYF. In DNA, the CDR3 is TGTGCCAGCAGCTTAGACCGGGGGGCGGACGAGCAGTACTTC.

This clonotype is labeled medium-sized. The V and J genes are TRBV7-3 and TRBJ1-2, with D hard to call. This CDR3 is 14 amino acids long. V was trimmed by 0 bases and J by 6 bases, leaving 11 bases between them. Germline values: CDR1 SGHTA, CDR2 FQGTGA. CDR3 DNA sequence: TGTGCCAGCAGCTTAACGGGAGGATCAGATGGCTACACCTTC. As protein: CASSLTGGSDGYTF.

This clonotype rates as medium-sized. The chain joins TRBV27 to TRBJ1-1, with D possibly TRBD1 on 5 matching bases. Trimming stripped 7 bases from V and 0 bases from J, with 21 bases between. The CDR3 loop spans 17 amino acids. Germline CDR1 MNHEY, CDR2 SMNVEV (reference sequence). In nucleotides, the CDR3 is TGTGCCAGCAATTACATGGGTGGGGGATTGGTGAACACTGAAGCTTTCTTT. This codes for CASNYMGGGLVNTEAFF.

At least ten counts were recorded for this clonotype. V gene TRBV29-1 combines with J gene TRBJ2-7; 10 bases match TRBD1. This CDR3 comprises 12 residues. Trimming removed 7 bases from V and 3 bases from J; junction bases left unmatched: 3. Germline values: CDR1 SQVTM, CDR2 ANQGSEA. CDR3 DNA sequence: TGCAGCGGGGGGGACAGGGGCTACGAGCAGTACTTC. Protein product: CSGGDRGYEQYF.

This clonotype qualifies as medium-sized (0.01 to 0.1%). V and J are TRBV7-8 and TRBJ2-3; 10 bases map to TRBD1. The CDR3 is 17 amino acids. The V and J ends lost 3 bases and 2 bases, in that order; junction bases with no gene match: 8. Germline assignment: CDR1 SGHVS and CDR2 FQNEAQ. CDR3 sequence: CASSFHRDRGSTDTQYF. The CDR3 DNA is TGTGCCAGCAGCTTCCACCGGGACAGGGGATCCACAGATACGCAGTATTTT.

This clonotype is medium-sized by share. The chain carries TRBV7-2 and TRBJ1-4; 10 bases line up with TRBD1. Losses at the gene ends were 1 base for V and 5 bases for J; bases not matched to a gene: 4. This CDR3 is 16 amino acids long. Germline values: CDR1 SGHTA, CDR2 FQGNSA. CDR3 in amino acids: CASSLDTGQGNEKLFF. The CDR3, as DNA: TGTGCCAGCAGCTTAGATACGGGACAGGGGAATGAAAAACTGTTTTTT. The full variable domain, its missing parts supplied by reference TRBV7-2 and TRBJ1-4, is GAGVSQSPSNKVTEKGKDVELRCDPISGHTALYWYRQSLGQGLEFLIYFQGNSAPDKSGLPSDRFSAERTGGSVSTLTIQRTQQEDSAVYLCASSLDTGQGNEKLFFGSGTQLSVL.

This clonotype was detected ten times or more. This sequence joins TRBV12-3 or TRBV12-4 and TRBJ2-7; 8 nucleotides agree with TRBD2. The CDR3 is 15 amino acids. V was pared by 7 bases and J by 7 bases, with 15 bases of the junction left unmatched. Here the CDR3 reads CASTLSGGPGKEQYF. The CDR3, as DNA: TGTGCCAGCACTCTTTCGGGAGGGCCGGGAAAAGAGCAGTACTTC.

This clonotype is large (0.1 to 1%) in the sample. The chain joins TRBV19 to TRBJ2-2; D call uncertain. Germline CDR1 is LNHDA and CDR2 is SQIVND (reference sequence). V lost 5 bases to trimming and J lost 2 bases, with 6 bases between them. The CDR3 has 13 amino acids. The CDR3 nucleotides read TGTGCCAGTAGTTACAGTAACACCGGGGAGCTGTTTTTT. This encodes CASSYSNTGELFF.

This chain connects TRBV5-4 to TRBJ2-3; TRBD2 matches at 9 bases. This CDR3 region has 15 residues. J was trimmed by 0 bases and V by 4 bases; bases with no gene match: 3. Germline CDR1 SGHNT, CDR2 YYREEE (reference sequence). The CDR3, as DNA: TGTGCCAGCAGCCTAGCGGGGCGGAGCACAGATACGCAGTATTTT. This translates into CASSLAGRSTDTQYF.

This clonotype is termed medium-sized (0.01 to 0.1%). The genes are TRBV9 and TRBJ2-1; 7 bases line up with TRBD2. This CDR3 has 16 residues. The trim removed 0 bases at V and 0 bases at J, leaving 3 bases unmatched. CDR1 is SGDLS, CDR2 YYNGEE, per germline. CDR3 DNA sequence: TGTGCCAGCAGCGTAGGGGGCGGGAGCTCCTACAATGAGCAGTTCTTC. This encodes CASSVGGGSSYNEQFF.

The table lists this clonotype with a few counts. The rearrangement links TRBV29-1 to TRBJ2-5; 9 bases align to TRBD1. The CDR3 totals 14 residues. V gave up 5 bases and J gave up 4 bases; unmatched junction bases: 8. Germline lookup yields CDR1 SQVTM and CDR2 ANQGSEA. This chain's CDR3 is CSVRTVTGGETQYF. CDR3 DNA: TGCAGCGTTCGAACAGTGACAGGGGGAGAGACCCAGTACTTC.

The chain is built from TRBV29-1 and TRBJ1-2; 11 nucleotides align to TRBD1. This CDR3 spans 15 amino acids. The trim removed 2 bases at V and 4 bases at J, leaving 6 bases unmatched. Germline lookup yields CDR1 SQVTM and CDR2 ANQGSEA. CDR3 residues: CSVELWTGGPYGYTF. DNA of the CDR3: TGCAGCGTTGAACTTTGGACAGGGGGCCCCTATGGCTACACCTTC.

This clonotype has a handful of counts. The V call is TRBV5-4, the J call TRBJ2-3; no clear D. The CDR3 covers 13 residues. Germline values: CDR1 SGHNT, CDR2 YYREEE (reference sequence). The V end was cut by 3 bases, the J end by 0 bases, with 5 bases between. The CDR3 loop is CASSSSSTDTQYF. The CDR3 DNA follows: TGTGCCAGCAGCTCATCTAGCACAGATACGCAGTATTTT.

This clonotype was counted only a few times. The chain uses TRBV6-5 and TRBJ2-7; D is unresolved. CDR1 is MNHEY, CDR2 SVGAGI, per germline. CDR3 size: 13 residues. The V gene lost 6 bases and the J gene lost 7 bases, with 16 bases spanning the gap. Here the CDR3 DNA reads TGTGCCAGCAGGCGTACTGGGGTTGGTGAGCAGTACTTC. This encodes CASRRTGVGEQYF.

This clonotype ranks as medium-sized (0.01 to 0.1%). The chain carries TRBV27 and TRBJ2-1, with 7 bases fitting TRBD2. J gave up 9 bases and V 0 bases, and 5 bases lay outside the gene matches. The CDR3 is 14 residues long. Germline V gene data show CDR1 as MNHEY and CDR2 as SMNVEV (reference sequence). The CDR3 sequence is CASSLSGLAVEQFF. CDR3 coding DNA: TGTGCCAGCAGTTTATCAGGCCTAGCGGTTGAGCAGTTCTTC.

A few counts support this clonotype. This chain uses TRBV11-2 with TRBJ2-7; unclear D gene. The germline CDR1 and CDR2 sequences are SGHAT and FQNNGV. V lost 3 bases and J lost 13, with 10 bases in between. The CDR3 has 10 amino acids. CDR3 nucleotide sequence: TGTGCCAGCAGCTTGAAATGGAGATACGTC. Protein sequence: CASSLKWRYV.

A few counts support this clonotype. Here the CDR3 reads CASRTGTSASGEQFF. CDR3 bases: TGTGCCAGCAGGACCGGGACTAGCGCATCCGGTGAGCAGTTCTTC. The chain is built from TRBV2 and TRBJ2-1, with 10 bases aligning to TRBD2. Germline V CDR1 and CDR2: SNHLY, FYNNEI. The CDR3 covers 15 residues. Trimming removed 6 bases from V and 9 bases from J; junction bases left unmatched: 11.

The chain employs TRBV6-5 and TRBJ1-5; D unclear. The CDR3 sequence is 13 residues long. V gave up 6 bases and J gave up 0 bases, with 6 bases separating them. The germline V gene has CDR1 MNHEY and CDR2 SVGAGI. The CDR3 region has the DNA TGTGCCAGCAGACCAGGTAGCAATCAGCCCCAGCATTTT. This codes for CASRPGSNQPQHF.

The chain couples TRBV12-3 or TRBV12-4 to TRBJ1-2, with D possibly matching TRBD1 (5 bases). Trimming cost V 8 bases and J 7 bases, with 14 bases left between them. The CDR3 is 12 amino acids. The CDR3 nucleotides read TGTGCCAGCGGGGTAGAGGGGCCTGGCTACACCTTC. This codes for CASGVEGPGYTF.

This clonotype has a handful of counts. V gene TRBV5-1 combines with J gene TRBJ2-5; D uncertain. CDR3 length: 15 amino acids. Germline V gives CDR1 SGHRS, CDR2 YFSETQ. The germline V and J ends were trimmed by 4 bases and 4 bases, with 17 bases remaining between them. CDR3 residues: CASSPLTGEGETQYF. The CDR3 DNA sequence: TGCGCCAGCAGCCCCCTGACGGGCGAAGGAGAGACCCAGTACTTC.

The V gene is TRBV27, the J gene TRBJ2-3, with 9 positions matching TRBD2. From germline, CDR1 is MNHEY and CDR2 SMNVEV (reference sequence). The CDR3 length is 14 residues. V lost 7 bases and J lost 4; bases outside the gene matches: 6. The CDR3 bases are TGTGCCAGCAAAGGGGCGGGAGGGCCAGATACGCAGTATTTT. Translation gives CASKGAGGPDTQYF.